This TCR beta chain derives from a study of cytomegalovirus exposure and HLA in healthy donors. The study, taken as a whole, reports: Several of the most significant clusters were apparently associated with common viral pathogens in a later analysis.

Primers for the PCR totalled 60 Vbeta and 13 Jbeta. The table came from immunoSEQ multiplex PCR; TCRdb's copy has only in-frame clones and leaves some out. The profile covers 100,000 to 150,000 clones, with 75% to 85% appearing a single time and roughly 9.2% taken by the ten largest. Looked up from germline, CDR1 is SGDLS and CDR2 is YYNGEE. This CDR3 has 14 amino acids. V lost 0 bases and J 4 bases, leaving 8 bases between the germline ends. This clone came up a few times. Its target is not known. This TCR was recovered from a female donor in good health and CMV-seropositive. The sequenced sample was PBMCs. The chain is built from TRBV9 and TRBJ1-5; tentatively, D is TRBD1 (6 bases). The CDR3 DNA reads as TGTGCCAGCAGCGTAGGGGGGCAGAATCAGCCCCAGCATTTT. This encodes CASSVGGQNQPQHF. The full variable domain, in which reference TRBV9 and TRBJ1-5 provide the parts outside the CDR3, is DSGVTQTPKHLITATGQRVTLRCSPRSGDLSVYWYQQSLDQGLQFLIQYYNGEERAKGNILERFSAQQFPDLHSELNLSSLELGDSALYFCASSVGGQNQPQHFGDGTRLSIL.